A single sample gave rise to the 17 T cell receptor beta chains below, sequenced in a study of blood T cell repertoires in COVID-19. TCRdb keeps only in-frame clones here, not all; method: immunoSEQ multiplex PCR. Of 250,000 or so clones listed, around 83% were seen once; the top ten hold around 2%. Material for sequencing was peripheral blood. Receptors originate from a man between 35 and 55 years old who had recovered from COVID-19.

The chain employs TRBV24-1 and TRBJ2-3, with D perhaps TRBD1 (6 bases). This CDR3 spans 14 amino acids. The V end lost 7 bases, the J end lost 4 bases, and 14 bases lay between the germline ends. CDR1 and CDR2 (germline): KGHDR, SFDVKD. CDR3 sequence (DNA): TGTGCCACCAGGGGGGCCCAGGACGCAGATACGCAGTATTTT. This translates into CATRGAQDADTQYF.

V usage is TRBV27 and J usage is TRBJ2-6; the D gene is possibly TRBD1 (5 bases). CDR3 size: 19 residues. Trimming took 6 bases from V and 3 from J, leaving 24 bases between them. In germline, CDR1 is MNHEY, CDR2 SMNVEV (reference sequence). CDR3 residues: CASSPTPRQRLIGANVLTF. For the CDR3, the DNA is TGTGCCAGCAGCCCTACTCCCCGACAGCGTCTAATTGGGGCCAACGTCCTGACTTTC. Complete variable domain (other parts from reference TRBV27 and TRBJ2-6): EAQVTQNPRYLITVTGKKLTVTCSQNMNHEYMSWYRQDPGLGLRQIYYSMNVEVTDKGDVPEGYKVSRKEKRNFPLILESPSPNQTSLYFCASSPTPRQRLIGANVLTFGAGSRLTVL.

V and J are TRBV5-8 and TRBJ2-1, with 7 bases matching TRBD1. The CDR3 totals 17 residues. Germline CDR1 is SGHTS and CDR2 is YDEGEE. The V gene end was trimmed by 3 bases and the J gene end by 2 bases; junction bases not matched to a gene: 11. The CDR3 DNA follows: TGTGCCAGCAGCTGGGAAAGCTACAGGGGAACCTACAATGAGCAGTTCTTC. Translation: CASSWESYRGTYNEQFF.

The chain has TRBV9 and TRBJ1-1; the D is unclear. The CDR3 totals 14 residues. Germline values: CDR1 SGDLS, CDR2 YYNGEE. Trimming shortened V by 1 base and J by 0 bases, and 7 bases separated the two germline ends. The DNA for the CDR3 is TGTGCCAGCAGCGTAAGCTCTTTGAACACTGAAGCTTTCTTT. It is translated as CASSVSSLNTEAFF.

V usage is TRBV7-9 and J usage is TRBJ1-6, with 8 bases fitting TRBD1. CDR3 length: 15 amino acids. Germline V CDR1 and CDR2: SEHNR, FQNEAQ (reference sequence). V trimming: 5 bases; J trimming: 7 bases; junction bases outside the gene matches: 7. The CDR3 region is CASSLHTGGNSPLHF. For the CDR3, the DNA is TGTGCCAGCAGCCTGCATACAGGGGGGAATTCACCCCTCCACTTT. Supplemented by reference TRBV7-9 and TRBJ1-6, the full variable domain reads DTGVSQNPRHKITKRGQNVTFRCDPISEHNRLYWYRQTLGQGPEFLTYFQNEAQLEKSRLLSDRFSAERPKGSFSTLEIQRTEQGDSAMYLCASSLHTGGNSPLHFGNGTRLTVT.

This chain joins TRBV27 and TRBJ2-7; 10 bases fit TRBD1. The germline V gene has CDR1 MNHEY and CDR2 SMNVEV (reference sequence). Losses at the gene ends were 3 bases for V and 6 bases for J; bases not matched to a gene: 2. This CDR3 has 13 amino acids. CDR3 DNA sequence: TGTGCCAGCAGTTTGACAGGGGGCGTCGAGCAGTACTTC. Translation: CASSLTGGVEQYF.

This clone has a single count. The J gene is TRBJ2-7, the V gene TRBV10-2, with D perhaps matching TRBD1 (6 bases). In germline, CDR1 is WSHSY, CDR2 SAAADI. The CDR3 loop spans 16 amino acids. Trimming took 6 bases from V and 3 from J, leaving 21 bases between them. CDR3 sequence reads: CASSLVRDTPNYEQYF. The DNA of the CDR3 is TGCGCCAGCAGCCTAGTCCGGGACACCCCCAACTACGAGCAGTACTTC.

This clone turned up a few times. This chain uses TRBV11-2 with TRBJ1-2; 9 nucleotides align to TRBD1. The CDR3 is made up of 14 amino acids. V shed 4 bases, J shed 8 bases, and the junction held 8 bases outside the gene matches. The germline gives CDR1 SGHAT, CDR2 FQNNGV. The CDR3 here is CASSSHWTGEGYTF. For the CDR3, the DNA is TGTGCCAGCAGCTCCCATTGGACAGGGGAAGGCTACACCTTC.

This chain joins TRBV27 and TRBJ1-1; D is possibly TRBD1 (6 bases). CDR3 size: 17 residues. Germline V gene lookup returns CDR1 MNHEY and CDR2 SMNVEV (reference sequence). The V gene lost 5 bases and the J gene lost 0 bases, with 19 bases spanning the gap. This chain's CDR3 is CASSLLPRGLMNTEAFF. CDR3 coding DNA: TGTGCCAGCAGTCTCTTACCCAGGGGCCTCATGAACACTGAAGCTTTCTTT.

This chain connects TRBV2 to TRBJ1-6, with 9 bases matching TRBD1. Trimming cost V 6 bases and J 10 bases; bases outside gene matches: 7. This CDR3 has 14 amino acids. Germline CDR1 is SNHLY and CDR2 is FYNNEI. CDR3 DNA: TGTGCCAGCAGGCCGGGACAGGGTTACTCACCCCTCCACTTT. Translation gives CASRPGQGYSPLHF.

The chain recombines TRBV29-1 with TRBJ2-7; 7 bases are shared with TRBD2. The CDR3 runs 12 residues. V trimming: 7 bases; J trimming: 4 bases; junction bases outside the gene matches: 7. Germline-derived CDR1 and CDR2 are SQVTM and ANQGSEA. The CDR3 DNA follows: TGCAGCGCCGGAGGCGGGAGTTACGAGCAGTACTTC. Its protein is CSAGGGSYEQYF.

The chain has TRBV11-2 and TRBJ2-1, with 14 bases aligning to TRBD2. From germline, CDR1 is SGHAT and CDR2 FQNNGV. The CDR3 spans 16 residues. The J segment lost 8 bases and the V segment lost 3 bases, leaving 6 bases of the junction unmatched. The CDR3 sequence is CASSLTSGGARDEQFF. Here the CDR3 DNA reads TGTGCCAGCAGCTTGACTAGCGGGGGGGCTCGTGATGAGCAGTTCTTC. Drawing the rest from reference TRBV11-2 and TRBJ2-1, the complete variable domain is EAGVAQSPRYKIIEKRQSVAFWCNPISGHATLYWYQQILGQGPKLLIQFQNNGVVDDSQLPKDRFSAERLKGVDSTLKIQPAKLEDSAVYLCASSLTSGGARDEQFFGPGTRLTVL.

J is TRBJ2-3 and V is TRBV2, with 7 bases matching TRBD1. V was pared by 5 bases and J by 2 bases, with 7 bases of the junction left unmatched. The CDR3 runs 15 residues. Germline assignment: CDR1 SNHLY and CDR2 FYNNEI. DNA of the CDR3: TGTGCCAGCAGTTTGACAGGGTATGTCACAGATACGCAGTATTTT. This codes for CASSLTGYVTDTQYF.

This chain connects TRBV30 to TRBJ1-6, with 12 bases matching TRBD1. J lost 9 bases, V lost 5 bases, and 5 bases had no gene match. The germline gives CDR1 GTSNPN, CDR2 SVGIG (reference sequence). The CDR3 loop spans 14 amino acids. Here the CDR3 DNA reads TGTGCCTGGCAGCCGGGACAGGGGGCTTCACCCCTCCACTTT. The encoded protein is CAWQPGQGASPLHF.

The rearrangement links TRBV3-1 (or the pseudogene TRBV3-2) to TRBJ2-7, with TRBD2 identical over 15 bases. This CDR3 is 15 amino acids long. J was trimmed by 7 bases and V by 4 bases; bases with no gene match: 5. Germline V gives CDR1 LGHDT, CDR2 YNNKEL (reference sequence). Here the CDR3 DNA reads TGTGCCAGCAGCCTCGGGACTAGCGGGGGGAGGGAGCAGTACTTC. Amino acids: CASSLGTSGGREQYF.

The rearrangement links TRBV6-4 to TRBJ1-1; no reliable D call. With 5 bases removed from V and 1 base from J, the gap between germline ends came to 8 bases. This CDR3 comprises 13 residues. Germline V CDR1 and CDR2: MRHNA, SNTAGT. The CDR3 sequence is CASSRLKNTEAFF. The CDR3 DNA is TGTGCCAGCAGTAGACTCAAGAACACTGAAGCTTTCTTT.

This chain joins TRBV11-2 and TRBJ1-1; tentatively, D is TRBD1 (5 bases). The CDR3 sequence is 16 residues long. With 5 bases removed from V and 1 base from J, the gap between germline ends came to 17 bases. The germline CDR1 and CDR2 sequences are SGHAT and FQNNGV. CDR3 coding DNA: TGTGCCAGCAGCCCCATCCCGGGACTTCCGAACACTGAAGCTTTCTTT. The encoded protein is CASSPIPGLPNTEAFF. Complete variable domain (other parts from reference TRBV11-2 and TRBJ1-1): EAGVAQSPRYKIIEKRQSVAFWCNPISGHATLYWYQQILGQGPKLLIQFQNNGVVDDSQLPKDRFSAERLKGVDSTLKIQPAKLEDSAVYLCASSPIPGLPNTEAFFGQGTRLTVV.